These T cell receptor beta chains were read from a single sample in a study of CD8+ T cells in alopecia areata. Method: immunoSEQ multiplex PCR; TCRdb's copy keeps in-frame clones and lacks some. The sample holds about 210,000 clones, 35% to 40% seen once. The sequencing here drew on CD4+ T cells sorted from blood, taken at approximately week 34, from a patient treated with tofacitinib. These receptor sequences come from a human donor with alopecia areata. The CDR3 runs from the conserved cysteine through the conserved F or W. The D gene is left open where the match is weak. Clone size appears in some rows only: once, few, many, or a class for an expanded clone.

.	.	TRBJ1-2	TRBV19	CASSTGDGYGYTF	TGTGCCAGTAGTACCGGGGACGGCTATGGCTACACCTTC
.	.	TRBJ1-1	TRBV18	CASSPDSAEAFF	TGTGCCAGCTCACCCGATAGTGCTGAAGCTTTCTTT
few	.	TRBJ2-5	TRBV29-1	CSVVSTASATQYF	TGCAGCGTTGTATCGACGGCCTCGGCGACCCAGTACTTC
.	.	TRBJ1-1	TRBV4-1	CASSQDRVMGNTEAFF	TGCGCCAGCAGCCAAGATCGGGTAATGGGGAACACTGAAGCTTTCTTT
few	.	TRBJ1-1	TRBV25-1	CASQQGGGTEAFF	TGTGCCAGCCAACAGGGCGGGGGGACTGAAGCTTTCTTT
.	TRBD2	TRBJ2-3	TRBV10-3	CAISGGASGTTDTQYF	TGTGCCATCAGTGGCGGGGCTAGCGGAACCACAGATACGCAGTATTTT
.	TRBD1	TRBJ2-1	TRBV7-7	CASSPTGQGIGGEQFF	TGTGCTAGCAGCCCTACGGGACAGGGAATTGGCGGTGAGCAGTTCTTC
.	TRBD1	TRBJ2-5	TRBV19	CASKRGLQIGETQYF	TGTGCCAGTAAAAGGGGGCTGCAGATCGGAGAGACCCAGTACTTC
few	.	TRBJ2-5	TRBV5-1	CASSVTEPQETQYF	TGCGCCAGCAGCGTGACCGAGCCCCAAGAGACCCAGTACTTC
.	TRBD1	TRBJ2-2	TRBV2	CASSTGTANTGELFF	TGTGCCAGCAGTACCGGGACAGCGAACACCGGGGAGCTGTTTTTT
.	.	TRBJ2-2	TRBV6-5	CASSYPGTVNTGELFF	TGTGCCAGCAGTTACCCCGGGACGGTGAACACCGGGGAGCTGTTTTTT
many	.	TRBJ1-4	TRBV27	CASSPLGRDGKLFF	TGTGCCAGCAGCCCTCTGGGCAGGGATGGAAAACTGTTTTTT
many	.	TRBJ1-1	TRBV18	CASSPRQMNTEAFF	TGTGCCAGCTCACCAAGGCAAATGAACACTGAAGCTTTCTTT
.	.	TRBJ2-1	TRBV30	CAWSVVSWLTSRNNEQFF	TGTGCCTGGAGTGTAGTTTCCTGGTTGACTAGTAGGAACAATGAGCAGTTCTTC
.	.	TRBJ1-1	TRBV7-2	CASSLVVGSTEAFF	TGTGCCAGCAGCTTAGTAGTGGGTTCCACTGAAGCTTTCTTT
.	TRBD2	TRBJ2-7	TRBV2	CASRGTSGGYEQYF	TGTGCCAGCAGGGGGACTAGCGGTGGGTACGAGCAGTACTTC
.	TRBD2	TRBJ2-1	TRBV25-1	CASSAPGLAINEQFF	TGTGCCAGCAGTGCGCCGGGACTAGCCATCAATGAGCAGTTCTTC
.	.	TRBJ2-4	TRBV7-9	CASSVFQGAQYF	TGTGCCAGCAGTGTGTTTCAAGGAGCTCAGTACTTC
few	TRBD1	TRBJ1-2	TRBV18	CASSPSRQGSYTF	TGTGCCAGCTCACCAAGCCGACAGGGGAGCTACACCTTC
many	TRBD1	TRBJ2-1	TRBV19	CASSIGQGGNEQFF	TGTGCCAGTAGTATCGGACAGGGAGGAAATGAGCAGTTCTTC
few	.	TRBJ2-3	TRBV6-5	CASSPRETDTQYF	TGTGCCAGCAGTCCCCGGGAAACAGATACGCAGTATTTT
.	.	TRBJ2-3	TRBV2	CASSEASGTDTQYF	TGTGCCAGCAGTGAAGCTAGCGGCACAGATACGCAGTATTTT
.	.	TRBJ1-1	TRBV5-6	CASSGSYRVYTEAFF	TGTGCCAGCAGCGGATCCTACAGGGTCTACACTGAAGCTTTCTTT
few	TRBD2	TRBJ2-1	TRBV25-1	CASSGAGAGGMEQFF	TGTGCCAGCAGTGGAGCGGGGGCAGGAGGGATGGAGCAGTTCTTC
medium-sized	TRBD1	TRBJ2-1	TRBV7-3	CASSLGQGHNEQFF	TGTGCCAGCAGCTTGGGACAGGGACACAATGAGCAGTTCTTC
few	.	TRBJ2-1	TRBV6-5	CASSYRGWQFF	TGTGCCAGCAGTTACCGGGGGTGGCAGTTCTTC
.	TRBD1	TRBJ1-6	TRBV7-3	CASSSDRESPLHF	TGTGCCAGCAGCTCGGACAGGGAATCACCCCTCCACTTT
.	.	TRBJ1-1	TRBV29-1	CSVRGTEAFF	TGCAGCGTGAGGGGGACTGAAGCTTTCTTT
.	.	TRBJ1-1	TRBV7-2	CASSLTKNTEAFF	TGTGCCAGCAGCTTAACCAAGAACACTGAAGCTTTCTTT
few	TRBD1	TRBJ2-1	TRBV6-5	CASSPRDRGTGEQFF	TGTGCCAGCAGCCCACGGGACAGGGGGACCGGTGAGCAGTTCTTC
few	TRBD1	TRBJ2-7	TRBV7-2	CASSGRDRGSYEQYF	TGTGCCAGCAGTGGCCGGGACAGGGGCTCCTACGAGCAGTACTTC
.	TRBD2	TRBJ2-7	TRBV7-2	CASSFSGLAPHEQYF	TGTGCCAGCAGCTTTTCAGGACTAGCTCCCCACGAGCAGTACTTC
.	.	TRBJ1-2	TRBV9	CASSVEDNYGYTF	TGTGCCAGCAGCGTAGAGGATAACTATGGCTACACCTTC
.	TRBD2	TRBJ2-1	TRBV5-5	CASSSSGRASYNEQFF	TGTGCCAGCAGCAGTAGCGGGAGGGCGTCCTACAATGAGCAGTTCTTC
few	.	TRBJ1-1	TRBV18	CASSPSGFGTEAFF	TGTGCCAGCTCACCATCCGGGTTCGGCACTGAAGCTTTCTTT
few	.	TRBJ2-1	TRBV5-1	CASSLANDEQFF	TGCGCCAGCAGCTTGGCGAATGATGAGCAGTTCTTC
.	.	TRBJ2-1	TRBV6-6	CASRPSAAAPYNEQFF	TGTGCCAGCAGACCGTCAGCGGCCGCTCCTTACAATGAGCAGTTCTTC
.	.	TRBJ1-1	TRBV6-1	CASKGGVSTEAFF	TGTGCCAGCAAGGGTGGGGTTTCCACTGAAGCTTTCTTT
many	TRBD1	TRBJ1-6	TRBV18	CASSADRGAPLHF	TGTGCCAGCTCAGCCGACAGGGGTGCACCCCTCCACTTT
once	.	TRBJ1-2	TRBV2	CASTPTPAYGYTF	TGTGCCAGCACCCCGACACCAGCCTATGGCTACACCTTC
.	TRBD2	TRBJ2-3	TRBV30	CAWIKTSVVLTDTQYF	TGTGCCTGGATTAAAACTAGCGTCGTCTTGACAGATACGCAGTATTTT